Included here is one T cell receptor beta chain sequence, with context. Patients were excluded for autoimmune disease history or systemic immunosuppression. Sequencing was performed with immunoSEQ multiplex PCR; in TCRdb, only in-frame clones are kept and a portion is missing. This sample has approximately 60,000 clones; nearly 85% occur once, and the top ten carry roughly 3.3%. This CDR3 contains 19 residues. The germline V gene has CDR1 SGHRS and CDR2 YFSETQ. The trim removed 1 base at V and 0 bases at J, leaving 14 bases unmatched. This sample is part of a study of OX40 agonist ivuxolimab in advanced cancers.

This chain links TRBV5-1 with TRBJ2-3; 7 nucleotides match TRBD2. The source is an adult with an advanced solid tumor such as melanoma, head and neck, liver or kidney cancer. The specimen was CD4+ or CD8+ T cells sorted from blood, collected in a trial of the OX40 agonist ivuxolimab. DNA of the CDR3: TGCGCCAGCAGCTTGTTGGCTAGCGGAGGACCCGCTAGCACAGATACGCAGTATTTT. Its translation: CASSLLASGGPASTDTQYF.